Given below is one T cell receptor (beta chain) in context. Its antigen is currently unknown. This sample was taken from a study of shared clonotypes between healthy human individuals. Study outcomes and limitations: Clonotype sharing across four donors was observed for around 5% of naive CD4 clonotypes. Expectations were that clonotype sharing among donors would be affected by sequencing depth.

The method was immunoSEQ multiplex PCR; TCRdb's version includes in-frame clones alone and lacks a portion of them. The data contain a few million clones, approximately 96% of them singletons. The sequencing input was naive CD4+ T cells sorted from blood. The subset: CD45RA+ positively selected. The clonotype originates from a young man in good health.

CDR3 in amino acids: CASSQATENQPQHF. In DNA, the CDR3 is TGCGCCAGCAGCCAAGCAACGGAAAATCAGCCCCAGCATTTT. The chain links TRBV4-1 to TRBJ1-5; unclear D gene. The ends were cut back, 1 base at V and 4 bases at J, with 8 bases in the middle. Germline V lookup: CDR1 MGHRA, CDR2 YSYEKL. The CDR3 consists of 14 residues.